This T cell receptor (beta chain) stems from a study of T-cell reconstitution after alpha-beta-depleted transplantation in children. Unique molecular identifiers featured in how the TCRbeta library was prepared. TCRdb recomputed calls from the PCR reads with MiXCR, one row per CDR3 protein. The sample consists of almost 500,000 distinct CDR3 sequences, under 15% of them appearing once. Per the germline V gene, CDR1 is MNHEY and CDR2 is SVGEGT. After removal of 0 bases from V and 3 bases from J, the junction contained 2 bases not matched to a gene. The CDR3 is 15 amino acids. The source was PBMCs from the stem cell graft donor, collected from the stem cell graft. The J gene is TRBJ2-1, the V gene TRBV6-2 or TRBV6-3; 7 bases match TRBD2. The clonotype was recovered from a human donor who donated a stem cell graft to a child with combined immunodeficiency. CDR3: CASSYSKRGYNEQFF. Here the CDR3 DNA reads TGTGCCAGCAGTTACTCTAAGCGGGGCTACAATGAGCAGTTCTTC.